Below, 18 T cell receptor beta chains from the same sample are listed, as sequenced in a study of cytomegalovirus exposure and HLA in healthy donors. The PCR had 60 Vbeta and 13 Jbeta primers. Clones were read by immunoSEQ multiplex PCR, and TCRdb kept only the in-frame ones, dropping some. This sample has about 250,000 clones, with around 66% found just once. The sequencing input was PBMCs. The receptor set was obtained from a female donor in good health and CMV-seronegative.

The chain has TRBV5-1 and TRBJ2-5; D is ambiguous. CDR1 and CDR2 from the germline V gene are SGHRS and YFSETQ. V lost 2 bases to trimming and J lost 1 base, with 3 bases between them. This CDR3 is built from 12 residues. The CDR3 DNA reads TGCGCCAGCAGCTTACTCCAAGAGACCCAGTACTTC. Amino acid sequence: CASSLLQETQYF.

The chain uses TRBV28 and TRBJ2-2; D perhaps matches TRBD1 (6 bases). V was shortened by 5 bases and J by 3 bases, with 10 bases between the two germline ends. This CDR3 has 14 residues. Germline V gene sequence: CDR1 MDHEN, CDR2 SYDVKM. The CDR3 here is CASSPGAHTGELFF. The CDR3 DNA is TGTGCCAGCAGTCCAGGGGCCCACACCGGGGAGCTGTTTTTT. Looking up the rest from reference TRBV28 and TRBJ2-2 gives the full variable domain: DVKVTQSSRYLVKRTGEKVFLECVQDMDHENMFWYRQDPGLGLRLIYFSYDVKMKEKGDIPEGYSVSREKKERFSLILESASTNQTSMYLCASSPGAHTGELFFGEGSRLTVL.

The gene calls are TRBV20-1 and TRBJ1-1, with D uncertain. Trimming removed 0 bases at V and 8 bases at J, with 7 bases between. Germline values: CDR1 DFQATT, CDR2 SNEGSKA (reference sequence). This CDR3 contains 11 residues. The CDR3 bases are TGCAGTGCTAGAGAACGGGAGGAAGCTTTCTTT. Its protein is CSAREREEAFF.

The gene calls are TRBV5-4 and TRBJ1-2; no clear D. Deletions cut 3 bases from V and 6 bases from J, with 15 bases between. Per the germline V gene, CDR1 is SGHNT and CDR2 is YYREEE (reference sequence). This CDR3 is 14 amino acids long. Here the CDR3 DNA reads TGTGCCAGCAGCTCGGAGGCCGAACCAAATGGCTACACCTTC. It specifies CASSSEAEPNGYTF.

The chain uses TRBV30 and TRBJ2-7; 7 positions match TRBD1. The trim removed 7 bases at V and 4 bases at J, leaving 13 bases unmatched. Looked up from germline, CDR1 is GTSNPN and CDR2 is SVGIG (reference sequence). The CDR3 extends over 14 amino acids. Written as DNA, the CDR3 is TGTGCCTCCTACCCTGACAGGGCCGGGTACGAGCAGTACTTC. Translated, it gives CASYPDRAGYEQYF.

In this sample, this clone turned up a few times. The genes are TRBV27 and TRBJ2-1; tentative D call: TRBD2 (6 bases). The CDR3 is 16 amino acids. Trimming took 2 bases from V and 8 from J, leaving 19 bases between them. Per germline, CDR1 MNHEY and CDR2 SMNVEV (reference sequence). CDR3 amino acids: CASSLGSGLTGDEQFF. CDR3 coding DNA: TGTGCCAGCAGTTTAGGGTCGGGACTTACTGGGGATGAGCAGTTCTTC.

This clone occurred a few times. This rearrangement joins TRBV6-6 to TRBJ1-2; no reliable D call. The CDR3 loop spans 12 amino acids. Germline CDR1 MNHNY, CDR2 SVGAGI (reference sequence). V was clipped by 10 bases and J by 2 bases, with 11 bases between them. The CDR3: CATTTANYGYTF. CDR3 nucleotides: TGTGCCACCACAACCGCCAACTATGGCTACACCTTC.

J is TRBJ2-1 and V is TRBV15; D is ambiguous. V lost 3 bases and J 9 bases, leaving 6 bases between the germline ends. The CDR3 loop spans 11 amino acids. The germline V gene has CDR1 LNHNV and CDR2 YYDKDF (reference sequence). The CDR3, as DNA: TGTGCCACCAGCAGTAGTGGTGAGCAGTTCTTC. Its protein product is CATSSSGEQFF. The full variable domain, rest sourced from reference TRBV15 and TRBJ2-1, is DAMVIQNPRYQVTQFGKPVTLSCSQTLNHNVMYWYQQKSSQAPKLLFHYYDKDFNNEADTPDNFQSRRPNTSFCFLDIRSPGLGDTAMYLCATSSSGEQFFGPGTRLTVL.

This rearrangement joins TRBV6-5 to TRBJ1-3, with a tentative D call TRBD1 (6 bases). In germline, CDR1 is MNHEY, CDR2 SVGAGI. V gave up 0 bases and J gave up 2 bases, with 11 bases separating them. This CDR3 comprises 16 residues. The CDR3 loop is CASSYSRRGTGNTIYF. As DNA, the CDR3 is TGTGCCAGCAGTTACTCCCGCAGGGGTACTGGAAACACCATATATTTT.

This sequence joins TRBV7-9 and TRBJ1-1, with D perhaps matching TRBD1 (5 bases). Germline V gene lookup returns CDR1 SEHNR and CDR2 FQNEAQ (reference sequence). The germline V and J ends were trimmed by 5 bases and 0 bases, with 16 bases remaining between them. The CDR3 is 16 residues long. The CDR3 bases are TGTGCCAGCAGCACTTCCAGGGTTCCCTTGAACACTGAAGCTTTCTTT. Translated: CASSTSRVPLNTEAFF.

This clone was picked up a small number of times. The chain links TRBV4-2 to TRBJ2-1, with 11 bases that match TRBD2. Germline V gives CDR1 LGHNA, CDR2 YNFKEQ. The CDR3 runs 17 residues. V was clipped by 0 bases and J by 8 bases; unmatched bases: 9. The CDR3 region has the DNA TGTGCCAGCAGCCAAGATCCTGCTAGCGGGAGGCCTTATGAGCAGTTCTTC. Its translation: CASSQDPASGRPYEQFF.

About this clone itself: Other nucleotide sequences in the sample specify the same CDR3. The V call is TRBV5-1, the J call TRBJ2-3; 10 bases agree with TRBD2. The CDR3 extends over 15 amino acids. Germline V gene data show CDR1 as SGHRS and CDR2 as YFSETQ. Unmatched junction bases numbered 1, after V lost 3 bases and J lost 0 bases. The CDR3: CASSSTSGSTDTQYF. For the CDR3, the DNA is TGCGCCAGCAGCTCGACTAGCGGGAGCACAGATACGCAGTATTTT.

The chain uses TRBV28 and TRBJ1-6; TRBD1 might be the D (6 bases). The germline V gene has CDR1 MDHEN and CDR2 SYDVKM. The CDR3 is made up of 12 amino acids. The ends were cut back, 6 bases at V and 13 bases at J, with 13 bases in the middle. CDR3 in DNA: TGTGCCAGCAGGATACAGGGTTCGCCCCTCCACTTT. Amino acid sequence: CASRIQGSPLHF.

The chain carries TRBV15 and TRBJ2-7; a possible D gene is TRBD1 (6 bases). The CDR3 runs to 13 residues. Germline values: CDR1 LNHNV, CDR2 YYDKDF (reference sequence). V was shortened by 2 bases and J by 7 bases, with 12 bases between the two germline ends. The CDR3: CATSRTGPEEQYF. The DNA of the CDR3 is TGTGCCACCAGCAGAACAGGGCCGGAAGAGCAGTACTTC.

This clone was recorded a few times. V gene TRBV4-1 combines with J gene TRBJ1-1; D ambiguous. V lost 4 bases, J lost 6 bases, and 9 bases lay in between. The CDR3 is 12 residues long. CDR1 and CDR2 from the germline V gene are MGHRA and YSYEKL. CDR3 amino acids: CASSRGGPEAFF. In DNA form, the CDR3 reads TGCGCCAGCAGCCGGGGAGGGCCTGAAGCTTTCTTT.

This clone was seen more than once but under ten times. The rearrangement joins TRBV6-6 to TRBJ2-7; TRBD1 is a possible D gene (5 bases). Between the trimmed V and J ends, which lost 0 bases and 2 bases, there was a span of 8 bases. This CDR3 comprises 14 residues. Germline V gene lookup returns CDR1 MNHNY and CDR2 SVGAGI (reference sequence). CDR3 sequence reads: CASSYSTAAYEQYF. The CDR3 coding sequence is TGTGCCAGCAGTTACTCGACAGCAGCCTACGAGCAGTACTTC.

The CDR3 bases are TGTGCCAGTTTATCCACAGGGTCGAGTCAGCCCCAGCATTTT. Encoded protein: CASLSTGSSQPQHF. The chain is built from TRBV6-6 and TRBJ1-5; D perhaps matches TRBD1 (6 bases). V was clipped by 9 bases and J by 6 bases, with 18 bases between them. Germline-derived CDR1 and CDR2 are MNHNY and SVGAGI (reference sequence). CDR3 length: 14 amino acids.

This chain uses TRBV27 with TRBJ2-7; 9 bases map to TRBD2. Germline V gene data show CDR1 as MNHEY and CDR2 as SMNVEV (reference sequence). The ends lost 3 bases at V and 0 bases at J; junction bases unmatched: 6. The CDR3 loop spans 16 amino acids. The CDR3 spells CASSFLSGGPSYEQYF. In DNA, the CDR3 is TGTGCCAGCAGTTTCTTAAGCGGGGGGCCCTCCTACGAGCAGTACTTC.